A single sample gave rise to the 31 T cell receptor beta chains below, sequenced in a study of T cell repertoires in cytomegalovirus infection. TCRdb recomputed calls from the reads with MiXCR, one row per CDR3 protein. The table has fewer than 550,000 distinct CDR3 sequences, about 25% seen once; the top ten hold roughly 13%. The sequenced sample consisted of PBMCs. The source of these receptors is a human donor in good health (CMV status not recorded). Some clones in this sample may be carry-over from other donors' samples.

This clonotype has just a few counts. The J gene is TRBJ2-1, the V gene TRBV27, with 7 bases aligning to TRBD2. Trimming took 3 bases from V and 7 from J; bases not matched to a gene: 9. The CDR3 length is 15 residues. Germline V gene sequence: CDR1 MNHEY, CDR2 SMNVEV (reference sequence). The CDR3 bases are TGTGCCAGCAGTTTCGGGGGAGGGCCAAGGAATGAGCAGTTCTTC. This codes for CASSFGGGPRNEQFF.

V and J are TRBV12-3 or TRBV12-4 and TRBJ2-3; TRBD1 matches 9 bases. V was pared by 7 bases and J by 3 bases, with 8 bases of the junction left unmatched. This CDR3 has 15 amino acids. The CDR3 is CASIPSGQGTDTQYF. The CDR3 nucleotides are TGTGCCAGCATTCCTTCGGGACAGGGAACAGATACGCAGTATTTT.

This clonotype was seen a few times. This chain links TRBV19 with TRBJ2-5; 7 bases map to TRBD2. V dropped 4 bases and J dropped 5; count of bases not matched to a gene: 10. The CDR3 totals 15 residues. CDR1 and CDR2 from the germline V gene are LNHDA and SQIVND (reference sequence). CDR3 bases: TGTGCCAGTAGTAGAGGGACTATCCGGCAGGAGACCCAGTACTTC. Its protein product is CASSRGTIRQETQYF.

The genes are TRBV11-3 and TRBJ2-1; 9 nucleotides line up with TRBD2. The germline CDR1 and CDR2 sequences are SGHNT and YENEEA. The CDR3 runs 15 residues. Trimming at V came to 4 bases and at J to 10 bases, leaving 11 bases not matched to a gene. The CDR3 DNA is TGTGCCAGCAGCTCCCCAGCGGGAGGAGGTAGCGAGCAGTTCTTC. Its protein is CASSSPAGGGSEQFF.

This sequence joins TRBV5-4 and TRBJ2-7, with D hard to call. The CDR3 runs to 14 residues. V lost 2 bases and J lost 0, with 9 bases in between. Germline V lookup: CDR1 SGHNT, CDR2 YYREEE (reference sequence). In DNA form, the CDR3 reads TGTGCCAGCAGCTTTTCCCCGAGCTCCTACGAGCAGTACTTC. Protein: CASSFSPSSYEQYF.

This clonotype was observed many times. The rearrangement links TRBV7-2 to TRBJ2-1, with 14 nucleotides matching TRBD2. The V segment lost 1 base and the J segment 10 bases; nucleotides outside the gene matches: 9. The CDR3 contains 17 residues. Germline lookup yields CDR1 SGHTA and CDR2 FQGNSA. This CDR3 reads CASSLGHGTSGSGEQFF. Written as DNA, the CDR3 is TGTGCCAGCAGCTTAGGACATGGGACTAGCGGGAGCGGGGAGCAGTTCTTC.

This clonotype came up many times. The chain recombines TRBV7-6 with TRBJ2-2; the D is unclear. The V end lost 5 bases, the J end lost 0 bases, and 7 bases lay between the germline ends. CDR1 is SGHVS, CDR2 FNYEAQ, per germline. This CDR3 is built from 14 residues. The CDR3 nucleotides read TGTGCCAGCAGCCGGAACACGAACACCGGGGAGCTGTTTTTT. This sequence encodes CASSRNTNTGELFF.

The count of this clonotype is one. The V call is TRBV20-1, the J call TRBJ2-3; no reliable D call. The germline gives CDR1 DFQATT, CDR2 SNEGSKA (reference sequence). This CDR3 region has 14 residues. The V end lost 6 bases, the J end lost 5 bases, and 18 bases lay between the germline ends. The CDR3 DNA reads as TGCAGTGCAACCCTGGTTGGAAACGGAGATACGCAGTATTTT. Its protein product is CSATLVGNGDTQYF.

This clonotype was seen at least ten times. The chain employs TRBV7-8 and TRBJ2-7; D uncertain. The CDR3 is 13 residues long. V was cut by 7 bases and J by 6 bases, with 16 bases left in between. The germline gives CDR1 SGHVS, CDR2 FQNEAQ. The CDR3 sequence is CASTSRPSREQYF. The CDR3 DNA reads as TGTGCCAGCACCTCAAGACCGTCCCGCGAGCAGTACTTC.

The rearrangement links TRBV12-3 or TRBV12-4 to TRBJ2-7; D is ambiguous. The CDR3 is made up of 13 amino acids. Trimming shortened V by 3 bases and J by 5 bases, and 11 bases separated the two germline ends. As DNA, the CDR3 is TGTGCCAGCAGTTTCCGTGAAGCCCACGAGCAGTACTTC. Translation: CASSFREAHEQYF.

The chain employs TRBV7-2 and TRBJ2-7; 7 bases line up with TRBD1. Germline V gene lookup returns CDR1 SGHTA and CDR2 FQGNSA. This CDR3 is built from 14 residues. Trimming cost V 5 bases and J 2 bases; bases outside gene matches: 6. The DNA for the CDR3 is TGTGCCAGCAGCACGACTGGGACAGCCTACGAGCAGTACGTC. This encodes CASSTTGTAYEQYV.

This clonotype was counted a few times. The rearrangement uses TRBV29-1 and TRBJ1-2; no reliable D call. Germline V gene lookup returns CDR1 SQVTM and CDR2 ANQGSEA. Deletions cut 0 bases from V and 1 base from J, with 15 bases between. CDR3 length equals 16 residues. The CDR3 bases are TGCAGCGTTGAAGACCGTGCGACAAAACATAACTATGGCTACACCTTC. It translates to CSVEDRATKHNYGYTF.

This clonotype has just a few counts. The chain uses TRBV20-1 and TRBJ2-5, with unresolved D. The V end lost 0 bases, the J end lost 3 bases, and 14 bases lay between the germline ends. This CDR3 region has 15 residues. Germline V lookup: CDR1 DFQATT, CDR2 SNEGSKA (reference sequence). In DNA form, the CDR3 reads TGCAGTGCTAGAGATGGGCGGTCTCAAAAAGAGACCCAGTACTTC. Translation gives CSARDGRSQKETQYF.

This clonotype has a handful of counts. This chain links TRBV7-6 with TRBJ1-1; D ambiguous. Trimming stripped 1 base from V and 4 bases from J, with 13 bases between. The CDR3 has 15 residues. Germline lookup yields CDR1 SGHVS and CDR2 FNYEAQ. DNA for the CDR3: TGTGCCAGCAGCTTAGGATTTATTGGAGCCACTGAAGCTTTCTTT. It translates to CASSLGFIGATEAFF.

This clonotype was detected many times. This chain joins TRBV11-2 and TRBJ2-7; possibly TRBD2 for D (5 bases). CDR3 length: 16 amino acids. Germline V lookup: CDR1 SGHAT, CDR2 FQNNGV. Deletions cut 3 bases from V and 6 bases from J, with 21 bases between. The CDR3 coding sequence is TGTGCCAGCAGCTTTGGGCGTGGTGGGAGAAGTCGCGAGCAGTACGTC. Encoded protein: CASSFGRGGRSREQYV.

The rearrangement uses TRBV7-2 and TRBJ2-2; perhaps D is TRBD1 or TRBD2 (7 bases each). Germline V gene lookup returns CDR1 SGHTA and CDR2 FQGNSA. This CDR3 has 15 amino acids. Trimming cost V 5 bases and J 6 bases, with 16 bases left between them. CDR3 sequence reads: CASSQGGLAPGELFF. In DNA form, the CDR3 reads TGTGCCAGCAGCCAGGGGGGGCTAGCCCCCGGGGAGCTGTTTTTT. Drawing the rest from reference TRBV7-2 and TRBJ2-2, the complete variable domain is GAGVSQSPSNKVTEKGKDVELRCDPISGHTALYWYRQSLGQGLEFLIYFQGNSAPDKSGLPSDRFSAERTGGSVSTLTIQRTQQEDSAVYLCASSQGGLAPGELFFGEGSRLTVL.

This chain uses TRBV4-3 with TRBJ2-7; TRBD2 aligns across 9 bases. From germline, CDR1 is LGHNA and CDR2 YSLEER. The V segment lost 1 base and the J segment 4 bases; nucleotides outside the gene matches: 8. The CDR3 length is 16 residues. CDR3 bases: TGCGCCAGCAGCCAAGTATCAGGCGGGAGGGTTTACGAGCAGTACTTC. Encoded protein: CASSQVSGGRVYEQYF.

In nucleotides, the CDR3 is TGCAGTGCCCGGTGGACAGGAGGGGATACGCAGTATTTT. Translation: CSARWTGGDTQYF. The V gene is TRBV20-1, the J gene TRBJ2-3; D is perhaps TRBD1 (7 bases). Germline CDR1 and CDR2: DFQATT and SNEGSKA (reference sequence). Deletions cut 6 bases from V and 6 bases from J, with 16 bases between. The CDR3 covers 13 residues.

This rearrangement joins TRBV6-2 or TRBV6-3 to TRBJ2-1; 11 bases match TRBD2. The germline V gene encodes CDR1 MNHEY and CDR2 SVGEGT. Trimming removed 0 bases from V and 4 bases from J; junction bases left unmatched: 17. The CDR3 length is 21 residues. The chain's CDR3 is CASSYSAGGLSGRAMYNEQFF. The CDR3 nucleotides read TGTGCCAGCAGTTACTCGGCGGGGGGACTTAGCGGGAGGGCCATGTACAATGAGCAGTTCTTC.

This chain connects TRBV29-1 to TRBJ2-2; TRBD2 matches at 9 bases. V was clipped by 6 bases and J by 7 bases; unmatched bases: 6. The CDR3 has 13 residues. Germline CDR1 and CDR2: SQVTM and ANQGSEA. CDR3 nucleotide sequence: TGCAGCGTGATGGGACTAGCAGTCGGGGAGCTGTTTTTT. This translates into CSVMGLAVGELFF.

This clonotype came up many times. The chain recombines TRBV19 with TRBJ2-1; unclear D gene. The CDR3 has 14 amino acids. The germline V and J ends were trimmed by 5 bases and 0 bases, with 8 bases remaining between them. Germline V gene data show CDR1 as LNHDA and CDR2 as SQIVND (reference sequence). The CDR3 sequence: CASSAGSSYNEQFF. CDR3 in DNA: TGTGCCAGTAGTGCAGGAAGCTCCTACAATGAGCAGTTCTTC. The complete variable domain, with remaining parts taken from reference TRBV19 and TRBJ2-1, reads DGGITQSPKYLFRKEGQNVTLSCEQNLNHDAMYWYRQDPGQGLRLIYYSQIVNDFQKGDIAEGYSVSREKKESFPLTVTSAQKNPTAFYLCASSAGSSYNEQFFGPGTRLTVL.

This clonotype was counted only a few times. This chain joins TRBV5-1 and TRBJ2-2; 7 bases align to TRBD2. V lost 0 bases and J lost 4; bases outside the gene matches: 6. Looked up from germline, CDR1 is SGHRS and CDR2 is YFSETQ. There are 16 residues in the CDR3. The CDR3 spells CASSLDGGRGTGELFF. DNA of the CDR3: TGCGCCAGCAGCTTGGATGGCGGGAGAGGCACCGGGGAGCTGTTTTTT.

This clonotype was counted between two and nine times. The chain carries TRBV20-1 and TRBJ2-7; possibly TRBD2 for D (6 bases). Trimming stripped 6 bases from V and 0 bases from J, with 12 bases between. The CDR3 extends over 13 amino acids. CDR1 is DFQATT, CDR2 SNEGSKA, per germline (reference sequence). CDR3 loop: CSAIPSDSYEQYF. CDR3 nucleotide sequence: TGCAGTGCAATCCCTAGCGACTCCTACGAGCAGTACTTC.

This clonotype was counted only a few times. This chain uses TRBV18 with TRBJ2-7; unclear D gene. Trimming left V 5 bases short and J 3 bases short, with 17 bases between. From germline, CDR1 is KGHSH and CDR2 LQKENI. The CDR3 is 15 residues long. DNA of the CDR3: TGTGCCAGCTCAGCCACAGAGAAATCTTACTACGAGCAGTACTTC. Translating gives CASSATEKSYYEQYF. The complete variable domain, with remaining parts taken from reference TRBV18 and TRBJ2-7, reads NAGVMQNPRHLVRRRGQEARLRCSPMKGHSHVYWYRQLPEEGLKFMVYLQKENIIDESGMPKERFSAEFPKEGPSILRIQQVVRGDSAAYFCASSATEKSYYEQYFGPGTRLTVT.

This clonotype was counted at least ten times. J is TRBJ2-7 and V is TRBV7-2; D is perhaps TRBD2 (6 bases). The CDR3 spans 14 residues. Germline V gives CDR1 SGHTA, CDR2 FQGNSA. V shed 4 bases and J shed 3 bases, with 13 bases lying between them. The CDR3 DNA reads as TGTGCCAGCAGCTCCGCTAGCGCAGTCTACGAGCAGTACGTC. Protein product: CASSSASAVYEQYV.

The chain links TRBV28 to TRBJ2-2; D is undetermined. Germline values: CDR1 MDHEN, CDR2 SYDVKM. CDR3 length: 16 residues. Trimming shortened V by 7 bases and J by 0 bases, and 15 bases separated the two germline ends. CDR3 DNA sequence: TGTGCCAGCACCCCCCCGGAGACACCGAACACCGGGGAGCTGTTTTTT. Translation gives CASTPPETPNTGELFF.

This chain links TRBV6-2 or TRBV6-3 with TRBJ1-5; D is unclear. Trimming removed 6 bases at V and 0 bases at J, with 12 bases between. There are 15 residues in the CDR3. Germline lookup yields CDR1 MNHEY and CDR2 SVGEGT. The CDR3 DNA is TGTGCCAGCAGCCCGGTAGTTAATAGCAATCAGCCCCAGCATTTT. Its translation: CASSPVVNSNQPQHF.

This chain joins TRBV20-1 and TRBJ2-5, with unresolved D. The germline CDR1 and CDR2 sequences are DFQATT and SNEGSKA (reference sequence). The germline V and J ends were trimmed by 2 bases and 5 bases, with 12 bases remaining between them. This CDR3 comprises 13 residues. The CDR3 spells CSARLEWKETQYF. CDR3 bases: TGCAGTGCTAGACTGGAATGGAAGGAGACCCAGTACTTC.

The rearrangement links TRBV2 to TRBJ2-7, with 7 bases lining up with TRBD1. The CDR3 sequence is 12 residues long. J lost 3 bases, V lost 7 bases, and 3 bases had no gene match. Germline V gives CDR1 SNHLY, CDR2 FYNNEI. The CDR3 DNA follows: TGTGCCAGCAATCGGGACAGCTACGAGCAGTACTTC. Amino acids: CASNRDSYEQYF.

This clonotype was found once. The chain carries TRBV6-2 or TRBV6-3 and TRBJ2-3; D unclear. Trimming shortened V by 0 bases and J by 8 bases, and 15 bases separated the two germline ends. Germline CDR1 and CDR2: MNHEY and SVGEGT. The CDR3 totals 15 residues. Here the CDR3 reads CASSYSGNLGGTQYF. The CDR3 region has the DNA TGTGCCAGCAGTTACTCCGGTAATTTGGGCGGTACGCAGTATTTT.

J is TRBJ1-6 and V is TRBV6-4; 7 bases map to TRBD1. The CDR3 has 16 amino acids. With V trimmed by 0 bases and J by 9 bases, 8 bases remained unmatched. In germline, CDR1 is MRHNA, CDR2 SNTAGT. CDR3 nucleotide sequence: TGTGCCAGCAGTGACTCGGGCAGGGGGTTGAGTTCACCCCTCCACTTT. Encoded protein: CASSDSGRGLSSPLHF.